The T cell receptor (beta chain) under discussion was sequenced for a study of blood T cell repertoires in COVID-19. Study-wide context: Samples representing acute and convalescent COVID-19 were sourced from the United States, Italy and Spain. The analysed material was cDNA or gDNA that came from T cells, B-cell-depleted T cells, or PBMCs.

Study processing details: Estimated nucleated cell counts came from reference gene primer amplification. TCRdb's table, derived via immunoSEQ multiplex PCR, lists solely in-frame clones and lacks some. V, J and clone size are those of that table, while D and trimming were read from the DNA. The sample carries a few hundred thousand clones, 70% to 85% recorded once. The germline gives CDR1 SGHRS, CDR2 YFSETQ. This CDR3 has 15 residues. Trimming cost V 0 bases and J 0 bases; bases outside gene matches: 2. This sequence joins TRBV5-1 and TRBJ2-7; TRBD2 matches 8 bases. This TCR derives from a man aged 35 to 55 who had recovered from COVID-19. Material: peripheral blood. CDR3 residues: CASSLAGGTSYEQYF. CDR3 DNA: TGCGCCAGCAGCTTGGCGGGGGGGACCTCCTACGAGCAGTACTTC. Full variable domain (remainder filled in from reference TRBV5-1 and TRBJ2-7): KAGVTQTPRYLIKTRGQQVTLSCSPISGHRSVSWYQQTPGQGLQFLFEYFSETQRNKGNFPGRFSGRQFSNSRSEMNVSTLELGDSALYLCASSLAGGTSYEQYFGPGTRLTVT.